These T cell receptor beta chains were read from a single sample in a study of T cell repertoires in ileal Crohn's disease. The method was immunoSEQ multiplex PCR; TCRdb's version includes in-frame clones alone and lacks a portion of them. The sample consists of approximately 13,000 clones, around three quarters of them appearing once. Sequenced: ileal tissue. These receptors were collected from an adult with Crohn's disease. Both conserved end residues are part of each CDR3. Size is stated for part of the rows, as once, few or many counts, or as a class when the clone is expanded.

j_call clone_size v_call cdr3_aa
TRBJ2-1 . TRBV5-4 CATTLTGSSYNEQFF
TRBJ1-5 . TRBV6-1 CASTRQGGQPQHF
TRBJ1-1 once TRBV25-1 CASSESGRWWAFF
TRBJ2-1 . TRBV6-4 CASLAGLVICEQFF
TRBJ1-1 . TRBV11-1 CASSPSLNTEAFF
TRBJ1-5 . TRBV27 CASSSWTGGNQPQHF
TRBJ1-1 once TRBV7-2 CASSLVSLHMNTEAFF
TRBJ1-3 . TRBV25-1 CASSGRTGPPGNTIYF
TRBJ2-1 once TRBV19 CASRAGLAQFF
TRBJ1-5 once TRBV10-3 CAISESHRGAGSNQPQHF